This entry lists 24 T cell receptor beta chains sequenced from one sample in a study of post-analysis software for immune sequencing data. Overall study findings and caveats: There were about 5 TRBV segments more frequent in patients than controls, and TRBV5-6, TRBV5-1 and TRBV20-1 were among them.

These TCRs' antigens remain unknown. Unique molecular identifiers were present in the TCR beta cDNA libraries. TCRdb analysed the PCR reads with MiXCR anew, one entry per CDR3 protein. This table holds 600,000 to 750,000 distinct CDR3 sequences, roughly three fifths found once. Input material: blood. All receptors derive from a girl aged 2-10 years with multiple sclerosis.

In this sample, this clonotype turned up a few times. The chain recombines TRBV7-2 with TRBJ2-1; 8 nucleotides match TRBD1. The CDR3 covers 16 residues. Trimming removed 5 bases from V and 1 base from J; junction bases left unmatched: 7. Germline loops: CDR1 SGHTA, CDR2 FQGNSA. This CDR3 reads CASSPTGGRSYNEQFF. CDR3 sequence (DNA): TGTGCCAGCAGCCCCACAGGGGGTCGGTCCTACAATGAGCAGTTCTTC.

This chain links TRBV12-3 or TRBV12-4 with TRBJ2-7; 7 nucleotides match TRBD2. The length of the CDR3 is 13 residues. V shed 8 bases, J shed 7 bases, and the junction held 11 bases outside the gene matches. CDR3 in DNA: TGTGCCAGCGCCTACCAAGCGGGGAGAGAGCAGTACTTC. This gives the protein CASAYQAGREQYF.

The CDR3 protein is CASSFPGLAGGGTDTQYF. In nucleotides, the CDR3 is TGTGCCAGCAGCTTCCCCGGACTAGCGGGAGGAGGCACAGATACGCAGTATTTT. The V gene is TRBV7-2, the J gene TRBJ2-3; the match to TRBD2 covers 14 bases. The CDR3 covers 18 residues. The junction had 6 bases not matched to a gene; V was cut back by 3 bases and J by 1 base. The V gene's germline CDR1 is SGHTA and CDR2 FQGNSA.

J is TRBJ2-1 and V is TRBV3-1; 7 bases are shared with TRBD1. The length of the CDR3 is 13 residues. CDR1 and CDR2 from the germline V gene are LGHDT and YNNKEL (reference sequence). Written as DNA, the CDR3 is TGTGCTGCCGGGACAGCAACATACAATGAGCAGTTCTTC. As protein: CAAGTATYNEQFF.

The chain uses TRBV6-4 and TRBJ2-1; D tentatively fits TRBD1 or TRBD2 (5 bases each). The CDR3 has 13 residues. Germline V gene lookup returns CDR1 MRHNA and CDR2 SNTAGT. V was pared by 6 bases and J by 2 bases, with 8 bases between. The CDR3 DNA follows: TGTGCCAGCAGCATGGGGGCCTACAATGAGCAGTTCTTC. It is translated as CASSMGAYNEQFF.

The table lists this clonotype with a few counts. This rearrangement joins TRBV3-1 to TRBJ2-1, with D possibly TRBD2 on 6 matching bases. Judging by the DNA end, TRBJ2-7 fits better; the J call may be wrong. This CDR3 spans 16 amino acids. Germline loops: CDR1 LGHDT, CDR2 YNNKEL (reference sequence). The CDR3 DNA is TGTGCCAGCAGCCAAGATTTTCAGCGGGCCTACAATGAGCAGTACTTC. This sequence encodes CASSQDFQRAYNEQYF.

This clonotype was seen ten or more times. V and J are TRBV4-1 and TRBJ2-7, with 8 bases fitting TRBD1. The CDR3 has 15 amino acids. The junction had 8 bases not matched to a gene; V was cut back by 4 bases and J by 3 bases. CDR1 is MGHRA and CDR2 is YSYEKL in the germline V gene. CDR3 in DNA: TGCGCCAGCAGCCTACTTCGGGACAGGATCTACGAGCAGTACTTC. Translation: CASSLLRDRIYEQYF.

This clonotype has a single count. This rearrangement joins TRBV12-3 or TRBV12-4 to TRBJ1-2, with TRBD1 matching over 7 bases. V gave up 5 bases and J gave up 8 bases; unmatched junction bases: 8. This CDR3 is built from 13 residues. The CDR3 here is CASSPGTAWGYTF. DNA of the CDR3: TGTGCCAGCAGTCCGGGGACAGCCTGGGGCTACACCTTC.

In this sample, this clonotype turned up once. This chain joins TRBV20-1 and TRBJ2-1; 10 positions match TRBD1. This CDR3 is built from 15 residues. CDR1 DFQATT and CDR2 SNEGSKA come from the germline V gene (reference sequence). V lost 1 base and J lost 6; bases outside the gene matches: 6. CDR3 bases: TGCAGTGCTAGAGTCGGGACAGGGGCCGGCAATGAGCAGTTCTTC. Its translation: CSARVGTGAGNEQFF.

This chain joins TRBV5-1 and TRBJ2-1; D possibly corresponds to TRBD2 (5 bases). V shed 4 bases and J shed 6 bases, with 11 bases lying between them. Germline V gene sequence: CDR1 SGHRS, CDR2 YFSETQ. This CDR3 contains 13 residues. As DNA, the CDR3 is TGCGCCAGCAGCCAAATAGCGTTCAATGAGCAGTTCTTC. Amino acids: CASSQIAFNEQFF.

The CDR3 DNA reads TGTGCCAGCAGTGCAGCCCCTAGCGGGAGTTCGTATGAGCAGTTCTTC. Encoded protein: CASSAAPSGSSYEQFF. This chain links TRBV9 with TRBJ2-1; the match to TRBD2 covers 10 bases. Losses at the gene ends were 5 bases for V and 8 bases for J; bases not matched to a gene: 13. Germline CDR1 reads SGDLS; CDR2 reads YYNGEE. The CDR3 is 16 residues long.

This chain joins TRBV10-3 and TRBJ1-1; D possibly corresponds to TRBD1 (5 bases). The V and J ends lost 3 bases and 0 bases respectively, with 11 bases between them. The germline gives CDR1 ENHRY, CDR2 SYGVKD. The CDR3 loop spans 15 amino acids. CDR3 region: CAISENRGLNTEAFF. CDR3 DNA: TGTGCCATCAGTGAAAACCGGGGCCTGAACACTGAAGCTTTCTTT.

The V gene is TRBV6-1, the J gene TRBJ2-1; tentative D call: TRBD1 (6 bases). Germline values: CDR1 MNHNS, CDR2 SASEGT. This CDR3 is built from 14 residues. The V and J ends lost 6 bases and 9 bases respectively, with 18 bases between them. The CDR3 spells CASRAIPGVGEQFF. The CDR3 DNA sequence: TGTGCCAGCAGGGCTATACCAGGGGTGGGTGAGCAGTTCTTC.

This clonotype was picked up a small number of times. The V call is TRBV7-3, the J call TRBJ2-5; D tentatively reads TRBD1 or TRBD2 (5 bases each). CDR3 length equals 15 residues. Germline CDR1 and CDR2: SGHTA and FQGTGA. The V gene lost 1 base and the J gene lost 4 bases, with 13 bases spanning the gap. The chain's CDR3 is CASSLMVGAGETQYF. The CDR3 DNA sequence: TGTGCCAGCAGCTTAATGGTCGGGGCAGGAGAGACCCAGTACTTC.

This clonotype has just a few counts. This chain joins TRBV7-9 and TRBJ2-1; the D gene could be TRBD1 or TRBD2 (7 bases each). CDR3 length: 15 residues. CDR1 and CDR2 (germline): SEHNR, FQNEAQ (reference sequence). Trimming shortened V by 1 base and J by 8 bases, and 15 bases separated the two germline ends. The chain's CDR3 is CASSLVQGRADEQFF. CDR3 DNA sequence: TGTGCCAGCAGCTTAGTACAGGGGAGGGCGGATGAGCAGTTCTTC.

The chain combines TRBV18 with TRBJ2-1; 9 bases fit TRBD2. The V gene end was trimmed by 5 bases and the J gene end by 3 bases; junction bases not matched to a gene: 5. The CDR3 has 15 amino acids. The germline V gene has CDR1 KGHSH and CDR2 LQKENI. CDR3 bases: TGTGCCAGCTCATTTCTAGCGGGATACTACAATGAGCAGTTCTTC. Translating it yields CASSFLAGYYNEQFF.

Concerning this clonotype itself: At one of its ends the junction is not consistent with the germline gene, which may arise from a read error. The chain joins TRBV27 to TRBJ1-4; TRBD1 might be the D (5 bases). This CDR3 has 16 residues. CDR1 and CDR2 (germline): MNHEY, SMNVEV (reference sequence). For the CDR3, the DNA is TGTGCCTGCAGTTCATGGGCGGGGCCAACTAATGAAAAACTGTTTTTT. It encodes CACSSWAGPTNEKLFF.

This chain uses TRBV7-8 with TRBJ1-5; D unresolved. Germline V gene sequence: CDR1 SGHVS, CDR2 FQNEAQ. The CDR3 covers 12 residues. V was trimmed by 5 bases and J by 9 bases, leaving 11 bases between them. This CDR3 reads CASSPGPRPQHF. The CDR3 coding sequence is TGTGCCAGCAGCCCTGGCCCGAGGCCCCAGCATTTT. The full variable domain, with the rest looked up from reference TRBV7-8 and TRBJ1-5, is GAGVSQSPRYKVAKRGQDVALRCDPISGHVSLFWYQQALGQGPEFLTYFQNEAQLDKSGLPSDRFFAERPEGSVSTLKIQRTQQEDSAVYLCASSPGPRPQHFGDGTRLSIL.

In its sample, this clonotype was seen a few times. This chain connects TRBV7-9 to TRBJ1-5; tentatively, D is TRBD1 (5 bases). The germline V and J ends were trimmed by 4 bases and 6 bases, with 19 bases remaining between them. This CDR3 spans 16 amino acids. Germline V lookup: CDR1 SEHNR, CDR2 FQNEAQ (reference sequence). The CDR3, as DNA: TGTGCCAGCAGCTCTGAGGACCCCCTAACAGGTCAGCCCCAGCATTTT. This codes for CASSSEDPLTGQPQHF.

The chain links TRBV6-2 or TRBV6-3 to TRBJ2-7, with 8 bases matching TRBD2. With 2 bases clipped from V and 3 bases from J, the junction kept 6 bases outside the gene matches. In germline, CDR1 is MNHEY, CDR2 SVGEGT. The length of the CDR3 is 15 residues. CDR3 amino acids: CASSYGTSGLYEQYF. The CDR3 DNA follows: TGTGCCAGCAGTTACGGGACTAGTGGACTCTACGAGCAGTACTTC.

The rearrangement joins TRBV28 to TRBJ2-3; TRBD2 is a possible D gene (6 bases). The ends were cut back, 5 bases at V and 5 bases at J, with 17 bases in the middle. Germline-derived CDR1 and CDR2 are MDHEN and SYDVKM. This CDR3 has 15 amino acids. The CDR3 DNA reads TGTGCCAGCAGTGTCCGGGAGCGAAAGAAAGATACGCAGTATTTT. This codes for CASSVRERKKDTQYF.

V usage is TRBV4-1 and J usage is TRBJ2-7; 10 bases are a match to TRBD2. Germline V gives CDR1 MGHRA, CDR2 YSYEKL. Losses at the gene ends were 1 base for V and 7 bases for J; bases not matched to a gene: 7. The CDR3 contains 15 residues. The CDR3 spells CASSQGLAGAREQYF. For the CDR3, the DNA is TGCGCCAGCAGCCAAGGGCTAGCGGGAGCGAGGGAGCAGTACTTC.

The chain links TRBV25-1 to TRBJ2-5; D is unresolved. The V end was cut by 0 bases, the J end by 3 bases, with 5 bases between. CDR3 length: 13 residues. Per germline, CDR1 MGHDK and CDR2 SYGVNS. As DNA, the CDR3 is TGTGCCAGCAGTGAATACGACAAAGAGACCCAGTACTTC. This codes for CASSEYDKETQYF.

V and J are TRBV5-1 and TRBJ2-4; a weak D match, TRBD1 (6 bases). The J call is doubtful: the DNA matches TRBJ2-7 better. This CDR3 is built from 14 residues. CDR1 SGHRS and CDR2 YFSETQ come from the germline V gene. The CDR3 region is CASSLAGQIYEQYF. In DNA form, the CDR3 reads TGCGCCAGCAGCTTGGCTGGACAGATCTACGAGCAGTACTTC.